This section outlines one TCR beta chain sequence together with its context. No antigen is known for it. No clone much larger than this one lies a single base away; base qualities are absent. The source of the sample is a study of blood T cell repertoires in COVID-19 (dated by TCRdb to 2018 to 2020). Broadly, across the study: The collaborator samples originated in the United States, Italy and Spain and spanned the acute and convalescent phases of COVID-19. The prospective study material was composed of cDNA or gDNA derived from T cells, B-cell-depleted T cells, or PBMCs. The dataset comprised deeply sampled blood TCRbeta repertoires from subjects exposed to, actively infected with, or recovered from COVID-19. The repertoires were released in a freely available public database intended as a resource for research on the immune response to SARS-CoV-2. The samples were drawn from two sources: the first 160 participants of the ongoing ImmuneRACE study, and 1,000 to 1,500 subjects contributed by 6 global collaborators. Nearly every sample came with metadata listing a de-identified subject ID, COVID-19 status, age in years and sex. HLA class I and class II types, where available, came from metadata supplied by the sample provider rather than from assay-based typing.

TCRbeta CDR3 regions were amplified from genomic DNA using the immunoSEQ Assay, a bias-controlled multiplex PCR. Per the original workflow: Within the assay, amplification of reference gene primers was used to estimate how many nucleated cells each sample contained. Sequence reads were collapsed and filtered to measure the absolute abundance of every unique TCRbeta CDR3 rearrangement. For each sample, productive Simpson clonality was calculated as the square root of Simpson's diversity index across productive rearrangements. TCRdb took this table from immuneACCESS and kept in-frame rearrangements with V and J called. Such tables lack part of the clones; where checked against another copy, unresolved V genes explain under half of the gap, and the rest is unexplained. Clone size and V and J calls were adopted from that table, with D and trimming inferred from the DNA. The sample table shows around 180,000 clones, and approximately 73% are seen once. About a sixth of the sample is in the top ten clones.

After removal of 7 bases from V and 4 bases from J, the junction retains 6 bases not matched to a gene. CDR1 and CDR2, per the germline V gene, are SGHTA and FQGNSA. The CDR3 has 14 amino acids, counting the end cysteine and phenylalanine. The DNA shown is the 42-base CDR3, in frame from base 1. Study-wide conclusions, independent of this receptor: The quantity of clinical and demographic metadata differed by source and by participant and was supplied without curation.

Participants in the prospective study were enrolled through a virtual design, were aged about 18 to 90 years, and lived in approximately 25 United States geographic areas. In the prospective study, participants were assigned to cohorts based on the clinical history participants reported in a screening survey and a study questionnaire. Mobile phlebotomists in the prospective study collected whole blood, serum and a nasopharyngeal or oropharyngeal swab from every participant. Additional blood draws and questionnaires over an approximately 2-month period could optionally be provided by prospective study participants. Before DNA extraction, blood samples from the prospective study were shipped at room temperature or frozen.

Sequenced sample: PBMCs or T cells enriched from blood (not recorded which). This TCR was recovered from a woman in her fifties or sixties with acute COVID-19. The V and J segments used are TRBV7-2 and TRBJ2-5, and 10 junction bases match TRBD1. The DNA reads TGTGCCAGCAACCGACAGGGGGCGAGAGAGACCCAGTACTTC. Its amino acids are CASNRQGARETQYF.